This entry lists 6 T cell receptor beta chains sequenced from one sample in a study of lymphopenia after photon versus proton radiotherapy. Some clones are missing from TCRdb's copy, which holds only in-frame ones; the method was immunoSEQ multiplex PCR. Among tens of thousands of clones listed, approximately 87% were seen once. Sample: peripheral blood, taken from a patient treated with proton-based radiotherapy. The receptors were gathered from a woman in her 70s with pancreatic cancer.

This clone came up a few times. CDR3: CASSLRSDYGYTF. CDR3 bases: TGTGCCAGCAGCTTACGGTCGGACTATGGCTACACCTTC. The chain carries TRBV13 and TRBJ1-2; D unclear. CDR1 and CDR2 from the germline V gene are PRHDT and FYEKMQ (reference sequence). V lost 2 bases to trimming and J lost 3 bases, with 7 bases between them. This CDR3 contains 13 residues.

J is TRBJ1-4 and V is TRBV11-2, with 7 bases identical to TRBD1. J gave up 5 bases and V 1 base, and 4 bases lay outside the gene matches. From germline, CDR1 is SGHAT and CDR2 FQNNGV. The CDR3 is made up of 15 amino acids. Here the CDR3 reads CASSLGGQRNEKLFF. The CDR3 DNA follows: TGTGCCAGCAGCTTAGGGGGACAGAGAAATGAAAAACTGTTTTTT.

The chain carries TRBV9 and TRBJ2-1; TRBD2 matches at 10 bases. Per the germline V gene, CDR1 is SGDLS and CDR2 is YYNGEE. The V gene end was trimmed by 6 bases and the J gene end by 2 bases; junction bases not matched to a gene: 5. The length of the CDR3 is 15 residues. The DNA for the CDR3 is TGTGCCAGCACCCCGCTAGCGGGGGCCTACAATGAGCAGTTCTTC. This codes for CASTPLAGAYNEQFF. Looking up the rest from reference TRBV9 and TRBJ2-1 gives the full variable domain: DSGVTQTPKHLITATGQRVTLRCSPRSGDLSVYWYQQSLDQGLQFLIQYYNGEERAKGNILERFSAQQFPDLHSELNLSSLELGDSALYFCASTPLAGAYNEQFFGPGTRLTVL.

In this sample, this clone is medium-sized (0.01 to 0.1%). The genes are TRBV19 and TRBJ2-1, with 7 bases matching TRBD2. The junction had 3 bases not matched to a gene; V was cut back by 4 bases and J by 0 bases. This CDR3 region has 15 residues. The germline gives CDR1 LNHDA, CDR2 SQIVND (reference sequence). The CDR3 here is CASSRGGSSYNEQFF. As DNA, the CDR3 is TGTGCCAGTAGTAGGGGGGGTAGCTCCTACAATGAGCAGTTCTTC.

The chain employs TRBV13 and TRBJ2-2, with D unclear. The CDR3 runs 11 residues. Germline CDR1 is PRHDT and CDR2 is FYEKMQ (reference sequence). Trimming cost V 3 bases and J 6 bases, with 2 bases left between them. CDR3 nucleotide sequence: TGTGCCAGCAGCTTGTCCGGGGAGCTGTTTTTT. Encoded protein: CASSLSGELFF.

V and J are TRBV7-2 and TRBJ1-4, with D unresolved. CDR3 size: 15 residues. Germline V gene lookup returns CDR1 SGHTA and CDR2 FQGNSA. V was cut by 2 bases and J by 5 bases, with 12 bases left in between. The CDR3 here is CASSLIAGPNEKLFF. The CDR3 DNA reads TGTGCCAGCAGCTTAATCGCGGGCCCCAATGAAAAACTGTTTTTT. Variable domain in full (rest from reference TRBV7-2 and TRBJ1-4): GAGVSQSPSNKVTEKGKDVELRCDPISGHTALYWYRQSLGQGLEFLIYFQGNSAPDKSGLPSDRFSAERTGGSVSTLTIQRTQQEDSAVYLCASSLIAGPNEKLFFGSGTQLSVL.